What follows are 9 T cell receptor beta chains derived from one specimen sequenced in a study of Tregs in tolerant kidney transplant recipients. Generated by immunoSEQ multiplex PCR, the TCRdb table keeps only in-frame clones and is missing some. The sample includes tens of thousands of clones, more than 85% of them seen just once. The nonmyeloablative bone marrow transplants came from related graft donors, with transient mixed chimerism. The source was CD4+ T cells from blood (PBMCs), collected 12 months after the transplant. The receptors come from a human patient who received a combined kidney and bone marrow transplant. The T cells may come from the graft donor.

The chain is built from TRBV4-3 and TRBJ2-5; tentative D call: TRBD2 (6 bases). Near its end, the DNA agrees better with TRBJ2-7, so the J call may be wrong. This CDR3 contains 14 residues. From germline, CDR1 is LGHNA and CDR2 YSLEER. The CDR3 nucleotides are TGCGCCAGCAGCCAAGAGGGGGGAGCCTACGAGCAGTACTTC. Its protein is CASSQEGGAYEQYF.

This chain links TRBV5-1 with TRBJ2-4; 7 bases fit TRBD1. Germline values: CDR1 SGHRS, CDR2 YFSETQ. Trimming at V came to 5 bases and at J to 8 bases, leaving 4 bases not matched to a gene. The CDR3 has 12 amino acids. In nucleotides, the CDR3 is TGCGCCAGCAGAGGGGGCGGATACATTCAGTACTTC. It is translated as CASRGGGYIQYF.

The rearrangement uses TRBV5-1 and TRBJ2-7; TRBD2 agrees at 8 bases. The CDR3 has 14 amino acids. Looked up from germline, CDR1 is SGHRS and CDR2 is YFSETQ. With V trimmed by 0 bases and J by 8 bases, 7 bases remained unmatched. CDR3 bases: TGCGCCAGCAGCTTGGCGGAGCGGGGGAGCCAGCAGTACTTC. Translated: CASSLAERGSQQYF.

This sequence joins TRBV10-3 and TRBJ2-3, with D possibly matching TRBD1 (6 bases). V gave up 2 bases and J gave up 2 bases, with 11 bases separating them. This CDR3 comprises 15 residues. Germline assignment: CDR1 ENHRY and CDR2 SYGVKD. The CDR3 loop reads CAISEGHRDTDTQYF. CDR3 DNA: TGTGCCATCAGTGAGGGCCACAGGGACACAGATACGCAGTATTTT.

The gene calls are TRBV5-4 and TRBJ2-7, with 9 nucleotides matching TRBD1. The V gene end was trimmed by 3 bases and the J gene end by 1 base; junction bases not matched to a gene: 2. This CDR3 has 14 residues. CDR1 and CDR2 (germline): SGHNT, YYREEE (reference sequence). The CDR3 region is CASSSGTGSYEQYF. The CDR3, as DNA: TGTGCCAGCAGCTCCGGGACAGGGTCCTACGAGCAGTACTTC.

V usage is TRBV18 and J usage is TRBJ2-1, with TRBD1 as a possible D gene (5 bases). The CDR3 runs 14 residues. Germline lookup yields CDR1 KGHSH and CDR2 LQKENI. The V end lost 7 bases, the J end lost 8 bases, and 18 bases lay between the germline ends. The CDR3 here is CASLAETVVDEQFF. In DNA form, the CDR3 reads TGTGCCAGCTTAGCTGAGACAGTAGTTGATGAGCAGTTCTTC.

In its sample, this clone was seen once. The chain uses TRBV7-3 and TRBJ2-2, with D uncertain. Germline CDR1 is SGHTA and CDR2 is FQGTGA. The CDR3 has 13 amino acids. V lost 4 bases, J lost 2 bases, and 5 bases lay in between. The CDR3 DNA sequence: TGTGCCAGCAGCTCCTTAAACACCGGGGAGCTGTTTTTT. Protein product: CASSSLNTGELFF.

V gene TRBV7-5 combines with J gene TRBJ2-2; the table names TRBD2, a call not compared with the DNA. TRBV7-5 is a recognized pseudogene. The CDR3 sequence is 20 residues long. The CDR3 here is CVRSLASGTSGGTNTGELFF. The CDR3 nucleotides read TGTGTCAGAAGCTTAGCCTCCGGGACTAGCGGGGGGACAAACACCGGGGAGCTGTTTTTT.

The CDR3 spells CASSPGQGHQPQHF. The DNA of the CDR3 is TGTGCCAGTTCCCCGGGACAGGGGCATCAGCCCCAGCATTTT. This chain joins TRBV19 and TRBJ1-5, with TRBD1 identical over 10 bases. This CDR3 region has 14 residues. J lost 5 bases, V lost 8 bases, and 6 bases had no gene match. The germline gives CDR1 LNHDA, CDR2 SQIVND (reference sequence).